This T cell receptor (beta chain) was recovered during a study of shared clonotypes between healthy human individuals. Study background: Donors had three CD4 naive, three CD4 memory, two CD8 naive and one CD8 memory plate apiece.

Naivety among CD8 cells was defined by CD45RO negativity and positive CCR7 selection, thereby excluding terminally differentiated effector memory CD45RA+ cells. Healthy adults negative for HIV, lacking recent acute infections or vaccinations, served as donors. For every subset, genomic DNA was evenly distributed across several immunoSEQ plates. As originally analysed: As immunoSEQ supplied junction-only sequences (without quality scores), filtering differed. Assay: immunoSEQ multiplex PCR; the TCRdb copy retains only in-frame clones and omits some. That table gives V, J and clone size, and the DNA gave D and trimming. The table records about 1.9 million clones, around 93% of them present only once. The TCR was taken from a man younger than 35 in good health. Some clones in this sample may be carry-over from other donors' samples. Sequenced: naive CD8+ T cells from PBMCs.

In DNA, the CDR3 is TGTGCCAGCAGCCCCCCCACCGACAGGGCATCCCAAGAGACCCAGTACTTC. Its translation: CASSPPTDRASQETQYF. The chain employs TRBV9 and TRBJ2-5; 7 nucleotides line up with TRBD1. The CDR3 sequence is 17 residues long. After removal of 4 bases from V and 1 base from J, the junction contained 13 bases not matched to a gene. Per germline, CDR1 SGDLS and CDR2 YYNGEE.